The clone carrying this TCR beta chain came up a few times. Generated by immunoSEQ multiplex PCR, the TCRdb table keeps only in-frame clones and is missing some. The sample carries some 170,000 clones, around nine tenths recorded once. The entry originates in a study of cytomegalovirus exposure and HLA in healthy donors. Germline assignment: CDR1 MGHRA and CDR2 YSYEKL. The V end was cut by 7 bases, the J end by 6 bases, with 9 bases between. There are 11 residues in the CDR3. The chain couples TRBV4-1 to TRBJ1-2; D ambiguous. The sample comprised PBMCs. This clonotype originated in a woman aged 25 to 39 in good health and CMV-seronegative. CDR3 nucleotides: TGCGCCAGCACAGAGGGAGATGGCTACACCTTC. Protein product: CASTEGDGYTF.